The present TCR beta chain was sequenced within a study of blood T cell repertoires in COVID-19. As for the study in general: Spain, Italy and the United States supplied samples that represented acute and convalescent COVID-19. In each case, the material was cDNA or gDNA derived from T cells, B-cell-depleted T cells, or PBMCs.

TCRdb's table, derived via immunoSEQ multiplex PCR, lists solely in-frame clones and lacks some. The sample comprises approximately 220,000 clones, 80% to 85% of which are singletons, and less than 2.5% rests with the top ten. The CDR3 contains 15 residues. The germline V and J ends were trimmed by 4 bases and 4 bases, with 15 bases remaining between them. Germline-derived CDR1 and CDR2 are SGHRS and YFSETQ. The source material was peripheral blood. The rearrangement links TRBV5-1 to TRBJ2-1, with D perhaps matching TRBD1 or TRBD2 (6 bases each). The sequence was collected from a woman aged 55-69 years with acute or convalescent COVID-19. DNA for the CDR3: TGCGCCAGCAGCCTGGGGGGCATGGCGTACAATGAGCAGTTCTTC. Its translation: CASSLGGMAYNEQFF.